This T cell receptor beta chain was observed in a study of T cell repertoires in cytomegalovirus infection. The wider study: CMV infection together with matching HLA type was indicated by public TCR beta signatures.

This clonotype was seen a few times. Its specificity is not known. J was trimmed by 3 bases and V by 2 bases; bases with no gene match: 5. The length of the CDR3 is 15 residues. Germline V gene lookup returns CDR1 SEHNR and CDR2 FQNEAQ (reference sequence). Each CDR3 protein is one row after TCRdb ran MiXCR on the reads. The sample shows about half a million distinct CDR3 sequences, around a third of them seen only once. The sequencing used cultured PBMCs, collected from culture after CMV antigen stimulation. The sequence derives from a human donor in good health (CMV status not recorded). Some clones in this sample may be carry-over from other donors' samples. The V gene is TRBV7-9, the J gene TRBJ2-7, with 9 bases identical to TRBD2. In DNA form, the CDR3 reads TGTGCCAGCAGCTTATATGCTAGCGGGAACTACGAGCAGTACTTC. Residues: CASSLYASGNYEQYF. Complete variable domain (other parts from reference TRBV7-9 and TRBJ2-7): DTGVSQNPRHKITKRGQNVTFRCDPISEHNRLYWYRQTLGQGPEFLTYFQNEAQLEKSRLLSDRFSAERPKGSFSTLEIQRTEQGDSAMYLCASSLYASGNYEQYFGPGTRLTVT.